This T cell receptor beta chain was sequenced in a study of human CD8 memory T cell subsets. Buffy coats of healthy donors supplied the PBMC. Negative magnetic separation enriched total CD8+ T cells. Regarding the study as a whole: Chao1-based estimation suggested that stem-like memory T cells exhibit greater diversity than precursor exhausted T cells. Repertoires of stem-like memory and precursor exhausted T cells showed minimal mutual overlap.

A note on this clonotype: Antigen: not known.

UMI-labeled 5' RACE generated the TCR beta libraries. TCRdb re-called the 5' RACE reads, yielding one record per CDR3 amino acid sequence without DNA. The ten most abundant clones cover around a sixth of a sample with over 5,000 distinct CDR3 sequences. Germline CDR1 reads SEHNR; CDR2 reads FQNEAQ (reference sequence). This CDR3 comprises 12 residues. The receptor's source is a human donor in good health. The specimen was CD8+ T cells from PBMCs. The chain couples TRBV7-9 to TRBJ1-1; TCRdb returns TRBD1, unconfirmable since there is no DNA. The CDR3 here is CASSEDRKQAFF.